A single T cell receptor beta chain is shown here with its context. This CDR3 region has 17 residues. Trimming removed 1 base from V and 2 bases from J; junction bases left unmatched: 3. Germline V CDR1 and CDR2: SGDLS, YYNGEE. Repertoires were generated with immunoSEQ multiplex PCR, while TCRdb's copy carries only in-frame clones and drops some. Of hundreds of thousands of clones in the sample, around nine tenths were seen once. The record originates from a study of blood T cell repertoires in COVID-19. For the study at large: T cells, B-cell-depleted T cells, or PBMCs supplied cDNA or gDNA.

The sequence was collected from a woman in her thirties or forties who had recovered from COVID-19. V is TRBV9 and J is TRBJ2-3; TRBD2 agrees at 14 bases. Sequencing was performed on PBMCs or T cells enriched from blood (not recorded which). The CDR3 DNA is TGTGCCAGCAGCGTATCGGGACTAGCGGGAGACACAGATACGCAGTATTTT. As protein: CASSVSGLAGDTDTQYF.